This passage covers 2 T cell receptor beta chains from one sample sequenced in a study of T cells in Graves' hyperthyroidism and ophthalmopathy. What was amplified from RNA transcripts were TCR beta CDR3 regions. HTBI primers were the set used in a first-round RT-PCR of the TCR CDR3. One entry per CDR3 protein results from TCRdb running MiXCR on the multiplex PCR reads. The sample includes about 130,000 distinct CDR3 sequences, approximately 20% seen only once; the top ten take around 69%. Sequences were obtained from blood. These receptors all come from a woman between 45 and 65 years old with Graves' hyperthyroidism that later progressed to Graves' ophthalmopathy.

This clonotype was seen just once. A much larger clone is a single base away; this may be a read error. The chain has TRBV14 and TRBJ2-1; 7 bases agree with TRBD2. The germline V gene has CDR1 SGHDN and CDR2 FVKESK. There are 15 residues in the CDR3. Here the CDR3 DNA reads TGTGCCGGCAGCCAAGGCAGCGGGGTCCCCCATGAGCAGTTCTTC. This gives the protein CAGSQGSGVPHEQFF.

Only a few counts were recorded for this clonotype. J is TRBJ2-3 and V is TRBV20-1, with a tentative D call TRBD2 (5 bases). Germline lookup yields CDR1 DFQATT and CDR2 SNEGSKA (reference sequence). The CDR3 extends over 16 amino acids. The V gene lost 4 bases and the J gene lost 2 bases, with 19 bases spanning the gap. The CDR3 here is CSATWGAASSTDTQYF. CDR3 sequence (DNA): TGCAGTGCTACCTGGGGAGCGGCCTCCTCCACAGATACGCAGTATTTT.